The rows below give T cell receptor beta chains drawn from one sample of a study of blood T cells in healthy people across ages. A single record per CDR3 protein comes from TCRdb applying MiXCR to the 5' RACE reads. The sample shows approximately 800,000 distinct CDR3 sequences, about 48% of them seen only once. The material sequenced was blood. The receptors stem from an elderly man in good health. Both conserved end residues are part of each CDR3. The order of the fields is CDR3 length, D gene, clone size, V gene, J gene, CDR3 DNA, CDR3 protein. The D gene is left open where the match is weak. Clone size is not always given. Where it is, it says once, few, many or a class for expanded clones.

CDR3 length: 14; D gene: TRBD2; clone size: few; V gene: TRBV6-6; J gene: TRBJ2-3; CDR3 DNA: TGTGCCAGCAGGCTAGCGGTTTACACAGATACGCAGTATTTT; CDR3 protein: CASRLAVYTDTQYF
CDR3 length: 14; D gene: -; clone size: few; V gene: TRBV12-3/TRBV12-4; J gene: TRBJ2-1; CDR3 DNA: TGTGCCAGCAGTTCCTATGACGGCTACAATGAGCAGTTCTTC; CDR3 protein: CASSSYDGYNEQFF
CDR3 length: 14; D gene: -; clone size: once; V gene: TRBV21-1; J gene: TRBJ2-3; CDR3 DNA: TGTGCCAGCAGCAAAGGGGGGGAGAGGACATACGCGTATTTT; CDR3 protein: CASSKGGERTYAYF
CDR3 length: 15; D gene: TRBD2; clone size: -; V gene: TRBV10-3; J gene: TRBJ2-5; CDR3 DNA: TGTGCCATCAGTGGAGGCCAGCGGGAGGTTGTTGAGCAGTACTTC; CDR3 protein: CAISGGQREVVEQYF
CDR3 length: 12; D gene: -; clone size: -; V gene: TRBV11-2; J gene: TRBJ2-7; CDR3 DNA: TGTGCCAGCAGCAACGGGGTAACCGAGCAGTACTTC; CDR3 protein: CASSNGVTEQYF
CDR3 length: 16; D gene: -; clone size: -; V gene: TRBV5-1; J gene: TRBJ2-7; CDR3 DNA: TGCGCCAGCAGCCCATCGCCCACAGTAAATCTACGAGGGCAGTACTTC; CDR3 protein: CASSPSPTVNLRGQYF
CDR3 length: 14; D gene: -; clone size: -; V gene: TRBV7-2; J gene: TRBJ1-4; CDR3 DNA: TGTGCCAGCAGCCGTACACAGAATAATGAAAAGCTGTTTTTT; CDR3 protein: CASSRTQNNEKLFF
CDR3 length: 14; D gene: -; clone size: -; V gene: TRBV5-1; J gene: TRBJ2-3; CDR3 DNA: TGCGCCAGCAGCTTGGCCAATAAGGGGAGATACGCGTATTTT; CDR3 protein: CASSLANKGRYAYF
CDR3 length: 17; D gene: TRBD1; clone size: -; V gene: TRBV4-1; J gene: TRBJ2-3; CDR3 DNA: TGCGCCAGCAGCCAAGATGGACAGGGGGCTTTGCACAGATACGCGTATTTT; CDR3 protein: CASSQDGQGALHRYAYF
CDR3 length: 16; D gene: TRBD2; clone size: few; V gene: TRBV12-5; J gene: TRBJ2-1; CDR3 DNA: TGTGCTAGTGGCTGGACTAGCGGCAGCTCCTACAATGAGCAGTTCTTC; CDR3 protein: CASGWTSGSSYNEQFF
CDR3 length: 13; D gene: -; clone size: -; V gene: TRBV7-2; J gene: TRBJ2-1; CDR3 DNA: TGTGCCAGCAGCTCCAGGGATCAAGAGACCCAGTTCTTC; CDR3 protein: CASSSRDQETQFF
CDR3 length: 14; D gene: TRBD1; clone size: -; V gene: TRBV5-1; J gene: TRBJ2-5; CDR3 DNA: TGCGCCAGCAGCTCCCGACAGGGCGGGGAGACCCAGTACTTC; CDR3 protein: CASSSRQGGETQYF
CDR3 length: 15; D gene: -; clone size: many; V gene: TRBV5-1; J gene: TRBJ2-3; CDR3 DNA: TGCGCCAGCAGCTTGGCGGGTAGCAGCACAGATACGCAGTATTTT; CDR3 protein: CASSLAGSSTDTQYF
CDR3 length: 17; D gene: TRBD2; clone size: few; V gene: TRBV15; J gene: TRBJ2-1; CDR3 DNA: TGTGCCACCAGCACCCAACTAGCGGGAGAGCTTGACAATGAGCAGTTCTTC; CDR3 protein: CATSTQLAGELDNEQFF
CDR3 length: 14; D gene: TRBD1; clone size: once; V gene: TRBV29-1; J gene: TRBJ2-2; CDR3 DNA: TGCAGCGTAAACCTACAGGGGGCGGTCGGGGAGCTGTTTTTT; CDR3 protein: CSVNLQGAVGELFF
CDR3 length: 16; D gene: -; clone size: -; V gene: TRBV6-5; J gene: TRBJ1-2; CDR3 DNA: TGTGCCAGCAGTTCCCCGCCGGGGGGTTTCAGCTATGGCTACACCTTC; CDR3 protein: CASSSPPGGFSYGYTF
CDR3 length: 15; D gene: -; clone size: -; V gene: TRBV4-1; J gene: TRBJ1-4; CDR3 DNA: TGCGCCAGCAGCCTCCTAAGGGGAACTAATGAAAAACTGTTTTTT; CDR3 protein: CASSLLRGTNEKLFF
CDR3 length: 11; D gene: TRBD2; clone size: few; V gene: TRBV20-1; J gene: TRBJ2-1; CDR3 DNA: TGCAAGGCGGGAGCAGGAAATGAGCAGTTCTTC; CDR3 protein: CKAGAGNEQFF
CDR3 length: 15; D gene: -; clone size: few; V gene: TRBV7-3; J gene: TRBJ2-3; CDR3 DNA: TGTGCCAGCAGCTTAGCCGGGTCCCGCACAGATACGCAGTATTTT; CDR3 protein: CASSLAGSRTDTQYF
CDR3 length: 15; D gene: TRBD2; clone size: -; V gene: TRBV7-9; J gene: TRBJ2-3; CDR3 DNA: TGTGCCATTTCCGCCGGGACTAGCGGGAACAGATACGCGTATTTT; CDR3 protein: CAISAGTSGNRYAYF
CDR3 length: 13; D gene: -; clone size: -; V gene: TRBV21-1; J gene: TRBJ2-7; CDR3 DNA: TGTGCCAGCAGCAACGCGGGGGCCTACGAGCAGTACTTC; CDR3 protein: CASSNAGAYEQYF
CDR3 length: 14; D gene: TRBD2; clone size: -; V gene: TRBV25-1; J gene: TRBJ2-3; CDR3 DNA: TGTGCCGGACTGAACGGGAGGGCCCTCAGATACGCGTATTTT; CDR3 protein: CAGLNGRALRYAYF
CDR3 length: 14; D gene: -; clone size: -; V gene: TRBV9; J gene: TRBJ1-1; CDR3 DNA: TGTGCCAGCAGCGGTCAGGGATTCGGCACTGAAGCTTTCTTT; CDR3 protein: CASSGQGFGTEAFF
CDR3 length: 14; D gene: TRBD2; clone size: few; V gene: TRBV10-3; J gene: TRBJ2-7; CDR3 DNA: TGTGCCATCAGTGCCCAGCGGGAGATCTACGAGCAGTACTTC; CDR3 protein: CAISAQREIYEQYF
CDR3 length: 11; D gene: -; clone size: -; V gene: TRBV2; J gene: TRBJ2-1; CDR3 DNA: TGTGCCAGCAGTGTATTCGGTGAGCAGTTCTTC; CDR3 protein: CASSVFGEQFF
CDR3 length: 16; D gene: TRBD1; clone size: -; V gene: TRBV24-1; J gene: TRBJ2-5; CDR3 DNA: TGTGCCACCAGTGACCAGGACAGGGGGTACCAAGAGACCCAGTACTTC; CDR3 protein: CATSDQDRGYQETQYF
CDR3 length: 15; D gene: TRBD2; clone size: -; V gene: TRBV20-1; J gene: TRBJ2-1; CDR3 DNA: TGCAGTACCAGTAAACTAGCGGGAGGGCAGAATGAGCAGTTCTTC; CDR3 protein: CSTSKLAGGQNEQFF
CDR3 length: 17; D gene: -; clone size: -; V gene: TRBV25-1; J gene: TRBJ2-6; CDR3 DNA: TGTGCCAGCAGTGAATTAGGGCAGGGAGGTGGGGCCAACGTCCTGACTTTC; CDR3 protein: CASSELGQGGGANVLTF
CDR3 length: 14; D gene: -; clone size: few; V gene: TRBV12-3/TRBV12-4; J gene: TRBJ1-2; CDR3 DNA: TGTGCCAGCAGTTTCCCGGAGGGTATCTATGGCTACACCTTC; CDR3 protein: CASSFPEGIYGYTF
CDR3 length: 12; D gene: -; clone size: few; V gene: TRBV21-1; J gene: TRBJ2-1; CDR3 DNA: TGTGCCAGCAAGAGAGGGGCCGATGAGCAGTTCTTC; CDR3 protein: CASKRGADEQFF
CDR3 length: 15; D gene: TRBD2; clone size: -; V gene: TRBV27; J gene: TRBJ2-7; CDR3 DNA: TGTGCCAGCAGTCCGGGACTAGCGGGACCTGGGGAGCAGTACTTC; CDR3 protein: CASSPGLAGPGEQYF
CDR3 length: 14; D gene: -; clone size: -; V gene: TRBV13; J gene: TRBJ2-2; CDR3 DNA: TGTGCCAGCAGCCGCCCCGCAGGGGCCGGGGAGCTGTTTTTT; CDR3 protein: CASSRPAGAGELFF
CDR3 length: 13; D gene: -; clone size: -; V gene: TRBV6-2/TRBV6-3; J gene: TRBJ1-1; CDR3 DNA: TGTGCCAGCAGTCGCCGGGACGACACTGAAGCTTTCTTT; CDR3 protein: CASSRRDDTEAFF
CDR3 length: 14; D gene: -; clone size: -; V gene: TRBV6-2/TRBV6-3; J gene: TRBJ2-7; CDR3 DNA: TGTGCCAGCAGTCGTTTCCAGCTCTCCTACAAGCAGTACTTC; CDR3 protein: CASSRFQLSYKQYF
CDR3 length: 13; D gene: TRBD1; clone size: -; V gene: TRBV20-1; J gene: TRBJ1-2; CDR3 DNA: TGCAGTGCTAGTCAGGGGGAGGACTATGGCTACACCTTC; CDR3 protein: CSASQGEDYGYTF
CDR3 length: 14; D gene: -; clone size: few; V gene: TRBV20-1; J gene: TRBJ2-7; CDR3 DNA: TGCAGTGCTAGAGATCCGCAGCGGAGCTACGAGCAGTACTTC; CDR3 protein: CSARDPQRSYEQYF
CDR3 length: 12; D gene: -; clone size: -; V gene: TRBV24-1; J gene: TRBJ2-7; CDR3 DNA: TGTGCCACCAGTGATTTAGACTACGAGCAGTACTTC; CDR3 protein: CATSDLDYEQYF
CDR3 length: 15; D gene: -; clone size: -; V gene: TRBV9; J gene: TRBJ2-2; CDR3 DNA: TGTGCCAGCAGCCCCCGGGGCGCCAACACCGGGGAGCTGTTTTTT; CDR3 protein: CASSPRGANTGELFF
CDR3 length: 15; D gene: -; clone size: -; V gene: TRBV20-1; J gene: TRBJ2-1; CDR3 DNA: TGCAGTGCTAGAGATGGGGCTAGCGCTTACAATGAGCAGTTCTTC; CDR3 protein: CSARDGASAYNEQFF
CDR3 length: 11; D gene: -; clone size: -; V gene: TRBV6-5; J gene: TRBJ2-1; CDR3 DNA: TGTGCCAGCAAATCCTACAATGAGCAGTTCTTC; CDR3 protein: CASKSYNEQFF
CDR3 length: 13; D gene: TRBD1; clone size: -; V gene: TRBV5-1; J gene: TRBJ2-1; CDR3 DNA: TGCGCCAGCAGCAGGACAGGATCGAATGAGCAGTTCTTC; CDR3 protein: CASSRTGSNEQFF